These 26 T cell receptor beta chains share one sample of origin, sequenced in a study of OX40 agonist ivuxolimab in advanced cancers. The assay was immunoSEQ multiplex PCR, and TCRdb's table has in-frame clones only and misses some. In the table there are 35,000 to 40,000 clones, about 74% of which are singletons. Sequencing was performed on CD4+ or CD8+ T cells sorted from blood, taken in a trial of the OX40 agonist ivuxolimab. All receptors come from an adult with an advanced solid tumor such as melanoma, head and neck, liver or kidney cancer.

The rearrangement joins TRBV28 to TRBJ2-2; 7 positions agree with TRBD1. In germline, CDR1 is MDHEN, CDR2 SYDVKM. The V and J ends lost 1 base and 4 bases, in that order; junction bases with no gene match: 15. This CDR3 has 19 amino acids. The CDR3 DNA reads TGTGCCAGCAGTTTATACCGGGGTGCGAGGGGGCCAAGCACCGGGGAGCTGTTTTTT. Its translation is CASSLYRGARGPSTGELFF.

The chain uses TRBV11-1 and TRBJ1-2; D not resolved. Germline V gives CDR1 SGHAT, CDR2 FQDESV (reference sequence). The CDR3 sequence is 14 residues long. The ends were cut back, 3 bases at V and 4 bases at J, with 12 bases in the middle. CDR3 in DNA: TGTGCCAGCAGCTTGGGCGCTGGGTCCTATGGCTACACCTTC. Translating gives CASSLGAGSYGYTF.

The chain is built from TRBV28 and TRBJ1-1; D is undetermined. This CDR3 is 12 amino acids long. Per germline, CDR1 MDHEN and CDR2 SYDVKM. V dropped 0 bases and J dropped 9 bases, with 8 bases sitting between them. The chain's CDR3 is CASSLWQRQAFF. The CDR3, as DNA: TGTGCCAGCAGTTTATGGCAGAGGCAAGCTTTCTTT. Combining the CDR3 with reference TRBV28 and TRBJ1-1 gives the whole variable domain DVKVTQSSRYLVKRTGEKVFLECVQDMDHENMFWYRQDPGLGLRLIYFSYDVKMKEKGDIPEGYSVSREKKERFSLILESASTNQTSMYLCASSLWQRQAFFGQGTRLTVV.

The chain joins TRBV10-1 to TRBJ2-3; no reliable D call. The CDR3 covers 12 residues. Germline V lookup: CDR1 WNHNN, CDR2 SYGVQD (reference sequence). The ends were cut back, 5 bases at V and 5 bases at J, with 8 bases in the middle. In nucleotides, the CDR3 is TGCGCCAGCAGTCCCGGTTTAGATACGCAGTATTTT. It encodes CASSPGLDTQYF.

The chain combines TRBV5-1 with TRBJ1-3; D uncertain. The CDR3 is made up of 14 amino acids. In germline, CDR1 is SGHRS, CDR2 YFSETQ. V gave up 4 bases and J gave up 0 bases, with 8 bases separating them. This CDR3 reads CASSDDGSGNTIYF. The CDR3 DNA follows: TGCGCCAGCAGCGACGACGGCTCTGGAAACACCATATATTTT. The full variable domain, in which reference TRBV5-1 and TRBJ1-3 provide the parts outside the CDR3, is KAGVTQTPRYLIKTRGQQVTLSCSPISGHRSVSWYQQTPGQGLQFLFEYFSETQRNKGNFPGRFSGRQFSNSRSEMNVSTLELGDSALYLCASSDDGSGNTIYFGEGSWLTVV.

The gene calls are TRBV27 and TRBJ2-1, with D possibly being TRBD2 (6 bases). Per the germline V gene, CDR1 is MNHEY and CDR2 is SMNVEV (reference sequence). Trimming left V 2 bases short and J 8 bases short, with 13 bases between. CDR3 length equals 14 residues. This CDR3 is CASSLIQPGDEQFF. The CDR3 DNA is TGTGCCAGCAGTTTAATTCAGCCGGGGGATGAGCAGTTCTTC.

The chain has TRBV6-4 and TRBJ1-5; D might be TRBD1 (5 bases). CDR1 and CDR2 from the germline V gene are MRHNA and SNTAGT. V lost 2 bases and J 4 bases, leaving 6 bases between the germline ends. The CDR3 totals 13 residues. CDR3 DNA: TGTGCCAGCAGTGACGAGGGGAATCAGCCCCAGCATTTT. Amino acid sequence: CASSDEGNQPQHF.

This clone is a singleton in its sample. The CDR3 DNA reads as TGTGCCAGAAGCTTGACTAGCGGGGACAATGAGCAGTTCTTC. This translates into CARSLTSGDNEQFF. The rearrangement links TRBV5-3 to TRBJ2-1; 10 bases fit TRBD2. TRBV5-3 is labeled an ORF, and its function is uncertain. This CDR3 is 14 amino acids long. V dropped 1 base and J dropped 5; count of bases not matched to a gene: 0.

This rearrangement joins TRBV28 to TRBJ2-5; D is uncertain. The J call could be wrong; TRBJ2-7 is a better fit for the DNA end. Germline CDR1 MDHEN, CDR2 SYDVKM. The CDR3 sequence is 14 residues long. The CDR3 coding sequence is TGTGCCAGCAGTTTAGTGGGCAGTTCGTACGAGCAGTACTTC. It is translated as CASSLVGSSYEQYF.

Concerning this clone itself: At the DNA level, this CDR3 is encoded by other sequences in the same sample as well. V gene TRBV25-1 combines with J gene TRBJ1-4, with 8 bases matching TRBD1. The CDR3 loop spans 13 amino acids. Germline V gene lookup returns CDR1 MGHDK and CDR2 SYGVNS. V shed 8 bases, J shed 6 bases, and the junction held 5 bases outside the gene matches. DNA of the CDR3: TGTGCCAGCCGCGACAGGGGCGATGAAAAACTGTTTTTT. Amino acids: CASRDRGDEKLFF.

The chain employs TRBV10-1 and TRBJ2-7; D might be TRBD1 (6 bases). CDR1 and CDR2 from the germline V gene are WNHNN and SYGVQD (reference sequence). The CDR3 has 13 amino acids. Deletions cut 7 bases from V and 4 bases from J, with 14 bases between. The chain's CDR3 is CASTRTGLYEQYF. The CDR3 DNA sequence: TGCGCCAGCACGCGCACAGGGCTTTACGAGCAGTACTTC.

This clone was observed a handful of times. The V gene is TRBV6-1, the J gene TRBJ1-5; 7 nucleotides line up with TRBD1. Looked up from germline, CDR1 is MNHNS and CDR2 is SASEGT. There are 15 residues in the CDR3. With 6 bases clipped from V and 0 bases from J, the junction kept 5 bases outside the gene matches. CDR3 nucleotide sequence: TGTGCCAGCAGCCGGGACAGTTTTAGCAATCAGCCCCAGCATTTT. Translation gives CASSRDSFSNQPQHF.

This chain joins TRBV28 and TRBJ1-2, with D possibly TRBD1 on 6 matching bases. This CDR3 has 12 residues. With 3 bases removed from V and 4 bases from J, the gap between germline ends came to 6 bases. Germline CDR1 is MDHEN and CDR2 is SYDVKM. The CDR3 region has the DNA TGTGCCAGCAGTTTGGACAGCTATGGCTACACCTTC. It encodes CASSLDSYGYTF.

The chain carries TRBV7-6 and TRBJ2-3; a possible D gene is TRBD1 (6 bases). Germline CDR1 is SGHVS and CDR2 is FNYEAQ. Trimming pared 5 bases from V and 0 bases from J, leaving 21 bases between. This CDR3 is built from 18 residues. DNA of the CDR3: TGTGCCAGCAGCCCATATCCGACAGGCCCTTCTAGCACAGATACGCAGTATTTT. This encodes CASSPYPTGPSSTDTQYF.

This rearrangement joins TRBV7-6 to TRBJ2-3; TRBD2 might be the D (6 bases). The germline V gene has CDR1 SGHVS and CDR2 FNYEAQ. Trimming took 3 bases from V and 1 from J, leaving 14 bases between them. The CDR3 totals 16 residues. CDR3 nucleotides: TGTGCCAGCAGCTTCCCAGATCCGGGGGGCACAGATACGCAGTATTTT. It yields the protein CASSFPDPGGTDTQYF. Supplemented by reference TRBV7-6 and TRBJ2-3, the full variable domain reads GAGVSQSPRYKVTKRGQDVALRCDPISGHVSLYWYRQALGQGPEFLTYFNYEAQQDKSGLPNDRFSAERPEGSISTLTIQRTEQRDSAMYRCASSFPDPGGTDTQYFGPGTRLTVL.

The chain joins TRBV7-2 to TRBJ2-7, with 8 bases aligning to TRBD2. Trimming removed 5 bases from V and 3 bases from J; junction bases left unmatched: 9. Germline V gene sequence: CDR1 SGHTA, CDR2 FQGNSA. This CDR3 has 15 residues. Here the CDR3 reads CASSPRGGEFYEQYF. The CDR3, as DNA: TGTGCCAGCAGCCCTCGGGGGGGGGAGTTCTACGAGCAGTACTTC.

This chain uses TRBV5-1 with TRBJ2-3; D is possibly TRBD1 (5 bases). Trimming shortened V by 7 bases and J by 2 bases, and 11 bases separated the two germline ends. This CDR3 has 13 residues. In germline, CDR1 is SGHRS, CDR2 YFSETQ. In DNA, the CDR3 is TGCGCCAGCTCTAGGGGTTTCACAGATACGCAGTATTTT. Translation: CASSRGFTDTQYF.

V usage is TRBV5-1 and J usage is TRBJ1-1; the match to TRBD1 covers 7 bases. Per germline, CDR1 SGHRS and CDR2 YFSETQ. Losses at the gene ends were 5 bases for V and 5 bases for J; bases not matched to a gene: 9. The CDR3 loop spans 14 amino acids. CDR3 sequence: CASSRQGPETEAFF. The CDR3 DNA is TGCGCCAGCAGTCGACAGGGTCCTGAGACTGAAGCTTTCTTT.

The table lists this clone with a count of one. The chain carries TRBV2 and TRBJ2-1, with D unclear. V lost 4 bases and J 3 bases, leaving 7 bases between the germline ends. There are 13 residues in the CDR3. Germline CDR1 is SNHLY and CDR2 is FYNNEI. The CDR3 coding sequence is TGTGCCAGCAGTGTTAACGTCTACAATGAGCAGTTCTTC. The encoded protein is CASSVNVYNEQFF.

The chain has TRBV19 and TRBJ2-7; 15 nucleotides line up with TRBD2. This CDR3 comprises 15 residues. J was trimmed by 2 bases and V by 6 bases; bases with no gene match: 2. Looked up from germline, CDR1 is LNHDA and CDR2 is SQIVND (reference sequence). The CDR3 nucleotides are TGTGCCAGTAGGGGACTAGCGGGAGGCACCTACGAGCAGTACTTC. Amino acids: CASRGLAGGTYEQYF.

The V gene is TRBV10-3, the J gene TRBJ1-5; tentative D call: TRBD1 (6 bases). This CDR3 is built from 15 residues. V gave up 3 bases and J gave up 3 bases, with 12 bases separating them. CDR1 and CDR2 from the germline V gene are ENHRY and SYGVKD. The CDR3 loop is CAISEAGQSNQPQHF. The CDR3, as DNA: TGTGCCATCAGTGAAGCCGGACAGTCCAATCAGCCCCAGCATTTT.

CDR3 DNA sequence: TGCGCCAGCAGCCCAGGGACGTCCGGCAACACCATATATTTT. It translates to CASSPGTSGNTIYF. The genes are TRBV5-1 and TRBJ1-3; tentative D call: TRBD1 (5 bases). V lost 4 bases, J lost 7 bases, and 15 bases lay in between. Germline V gene lookup returns CDR1 SGHRS and CDR2 YFSETQ. There are 14 residues in the CDR3.

The chain joins TRBV5-1 to TRBJ2-3; TRBD2 agrees at 9 bases. Germline V lookup: CDR1 SGHRS, CDR2 YFSETQ. The junction had 5 bases not matched to a gene; V was cut back by 4 bases and J by 2 bases. The CDR3 consists of 15 residues. In DNA form, the CDR3 reads TGCGCCAGCAGCCTCGGCGGGAGGGCCACAGATACGCAGTATTTT. Translating gives CASSLGGRATDTQYF.

CDR3 in amino acids: CASSVDRAFTYNEQFF. CDR3 nucleotides: TGCGCCAGCAGCGTGGACCGGGCCTTTACTTACAATGAGCAGTTCTTC. The chain combines TRBV5-1 with TRBJ2-1; no reliable D call. Germline loops: CDR1 SGHRS, CDR2 YFSETQ. The CDR3 extends over 16 amino acids. Trimming shortened V by 4 bases and J by 4 bases, and 18 bases separated the two germline ends.

The chain uses TRBV6-5 and TRBJ1-5; no clear D gene. The CDR3 consists of 15 residues. Trimming removed 0 bases at V and 3 bases at J, with 9 bases between. Germline V lookup: CDR1 MNHEY, CDR2 SVGAGI. CDR3 sequence: CASSYSERANQPQHF. The DNA of the CDR3 is TGTGCCAGCAGTTACTCGGAAAGGGCCAATCAGCCCCAGCATTTT.

J is TRBJ2-2 and V is TRBV2, with 14 bases that match TRBD2. V was clipped by 5 bases and J by 7 bases; unmatched bases: 6. The CDR3 runs to 16 residues. Germline assignment: CDR1 SNHLY and CDR2 FYNNEI. DNA for the CDR3: TGTGCCAGCAGTCCGGGACTAGCGGGAGCTGGCGGGGAGCTGTTTTTT. Amino acid sequence: CASSPGLAGAGGELFF.